Listed below are T cell receptor beta chains from one sample, sequenced in a study of T cell changes during pregnancy in multiple sclerosis. Sequencing was performed with immunoSEQ multiplex PCR; in TCRdb, only in-frame clones are kept and a portion is missing. The sample carries under 95,000 clones, 75% to 95% recorded once. The sequences come from peripheral blood, collected after pregnancy. Receptor source: a female donor in good health, enrolled as a control in a pregnancy study. CDR3s include the opening cysteine and the closing phenylalanine or tryptophan. The order of the fields is D gene, V gene, J gene, CDR3 DNA, CDR3 protein. D genes are given only for firm matches.

.	TRBV5-1	TRBJ1-1	TGCGCCAGCAGCTTGTACGACAGGTCTTCAACGATGAACACTGAAGCTTTCTTT	CASSLYDRSSTMNTEAFF
.	TRBV28	TRBJ2-7	TGTGCCAGCAGGGTGACAGGGAGGTACGAGCAGTACTTC	CASRVTGRYEQYF
TRBD1	TRBV7-8	TRBJ2-2	TGTGCCAGCAGCTGGGGACAGGGAACCGGGGAGCTGTTTTTT	CASSWGQGTGELFF
.	TRBV7-9	TRBJ2-7	TGTGCCAGCGTACCCCCCGGAGGGGCCCTCTACGAGCAGTACTTC	CASVPPGGALYEQYF
.	TRBV5-1	TRBJ1-2	TGCGCCAGCAGCTTGGGAAACAGGTTTGGCTACACCTTC	CASSLGNRFGYTF
TRBD2	TRBV4-3	TRBJ2-5	TGCGCCAGCAGCCAAGAGGTAGGACTAGCGGACCAAGAGACCCAGTACTTC	CASSQEVGLADQETQYF
.	TRBV27	TRBJ2-7	TGTGCCAGCAGTTTAACCTATCGGGTAATTCAGTACGAGCAGTACTTC	CASSLTYRVIQYEQYF
.	TRBV6-5	TRBJ2-7	TGTGCCAGCAGTTGGGGTGGGGGGAGAGGCGGCTACGAGCAGTACTTC	CASSWGGGRGGYEQYF
TRBD1	TRBV7-9	TRBJ1-2	TGTGCCAGCAGCTCCGGGACAGCCGACTATGGCTACACCTTC	CASSSGTADYGYTF
TRBD2	TRBV19	TRBJ2-7	TGTGCCAGTAGTATGTCTAGCGGAGATCCCTACGAGCAGTACTTC	CASSMSSGDPYEQYF